The 14 T cell receptor beta chains given below trace back to one sample, sequenced in a study of blood T cell repertoires in COVID-19. Profiling relied on immunoSEQ multiplex PCR, and the TCRdb table lists in-frame clones only, not all of them. The sample yields around 31,000 clones, 80% to 90% seen once. Input material: peripheral blood. These receptors came from a man aged 60-69 years with acute or convalescent COVID-19.

This chain joins TRBV19 and TRBJ1-1; possibly TRBD1 for D (5 bases). CDR3 size: 13 residues. Germline V gene data show CDR1 as LNHDA and CDR2 as SQIVND (reference sequence). V lost 1 base to trimming and J lost 7 bases, with 10 bases between them. CDR3 loop: CASSIGGEVEAFF. The CDR3 DNA is TGTGCCAGTAGTATAGGAGGGGAGGTTGAAGCTTTCTTT.

The chain employs TRBV11-1 and TRBJ1-2; D is uncertain. The CDR3 runs 14 residues. The germline V and J ends were trimmed by 6 bases and 2 bases, with 13 bases remaining between them. Per germline, CDR1 SGHAT and CDR2 FQDESV (reference sequence). This chain's CDR3 is CASSSDILNYGYTF. CDR3 sequence (DNA): TGTGCCAGCAGTTCTGACATTCTGAACTATGGCTACACCTTC.

The chain combines TRBV6-5 with TRBJ2-7; tentative D call: TRBD2 (5 bases). Deletions cut 7 bases from V and 3 bases from J, with 13 bases between. Germline CDR1 is MNHEY and CDR2 is SVGAGI. The CDR3 sequence is 13 residues long. CDR3 amino acids: CASMTGVHYEQYF. DNA of the CDR3: TGTGCCAGCATGACCGGGGTCCACTACGAGCAGTACTTC.

This rearrangement joins TRBV27 to TRBJ2-3; D is perhaps TRBD1 (7 bases). This CDR3 has 17 amino acids. CDR1 and CDR2 from the germline V gene are MNHEY and SMNVEV (reference sequence). V shed 2 bases and J shed 1 base, with 16 bases lying between them. For the CDR3, the DNA is TGTGCCAGCAGTTTAAGACAGGGTAGGAGGGGCACAGATACGCAGTATTTT. The encoded protein is CASSLRQGRRGTDTQYF.

The chain carries TRBV28 and TRBJ1-5; D unclear. Trimming took 3 bases from V and 8 from J, leaving 14 bases between them. There are 14 residues in the CDR3. Germline V gene lookup returns CDR1 MDHEN and CDR2 SYDVKM. The CDR3 sequence is CASSLERAIKPQHF. CDR3 nucleotide sequence: TGTGCCAGCAGTTTGGAGAGGGCGATCAAGCCCCAGCATTTT.

The V and J genes are TRBV18 and TRBJ2-1, with TRBD1 matching 11 bases. This CDR3 is built from 14 residues. The V segment lost 8 bases and the J segment 11 bases; nucleotides outside the gene matches: 11. Germline-derived CDR1 and CDR2 are KGHSH and LQKENI. CDR3 coding DNA: TGTGCCAGCCAAGGACAGGGGGCCCGGAATAAGCAGTTCTTC. Protein: CASQGQGARNKQFF.

V usage is TRBV9 and J usage is TRBJ2-3; TRBD2 might be the D (6 bases). The CDR3 has 13 residues. With 3 bases removed from V and 2 bases from J, the gap between germline ends came to 7 bases. Germline assignment: CDR1 SGDLS and CDR2 YYNGEE. This chain's CDR3 is CASSGRATDTQYF. The CDR3 nucleotides read TGTGCCAGCAGCGGGAGGGCCACAGATACGCAGTATTTT.

This chain connects TRBV5-6 to TRBJ1-6; 8 positions agree with TRBD1. The CDR3 has 15 residues. The germline CDR1 and CDR2 sequences are SGHDT and YYEEEE. Germline trimming cut 3 bases from V and 7 bases from J; bases unmatched to any gene: 6. CDR3 loop: CASSYGTGRNSPLHF. CDR3 sequence (DNA): TGTGCCAGCAGCTATGGGACAGGACGAAATTCACCCCTCCACTTT.

The rearrangement links TRBV11-2 to TRBJ2-7; TRBD1 aligns across 8 bases. V shed 0 bases and J 4 bases; nucleotides not matched to a gene: 14. The CDR3 extends over 18 amino acids. Germline CDR1 SGHAT, CDR2 FQNNGV. CDR3 nucleotide sequence: TGTGCCAGCAGCTTAGAGCTGCAGGGGGCGGTCTCCCCTTACGAGCAGTACTTC. This translates into CASSLELQGAVSPYEQYF.

This clone was picked up one time. The rearrangement joins TRBV30 to TRBJ1-1; D is unclear. Germline values: CDR1 GTSNPN, CDR2 SVGIG (reference sequence). Trimming took 5 bases from V and 0 from J, leaving 7 bases between them. The CDR3 is 12 amino acids. The CDR3 nucleotides read TGTGCCTGGGGGAGGGTGAACACTGAAGCTTTCTTT. Translation: CAWGRVNTEAFF. The variable domain in full, with the rest retrieved from reference TRBV30 and TRBJ1-1, is SQTIHQWPATLVQPVGSPLSLECTVEGTSNPNLYWYRQAAGRGLQLLFYSVGIGQISSEVPQNLSASRPQDRQFILSSKKLLLSDSGFYLCAWGRVNTEAFFGQGTRLTVV.

This clone was recorded only once. V usage is TRBV28 and J usage is TRBJ2-1, with D unresolved. V was pared by 3 bases and J by 7 bases, with 4 bases between. Germline CDR1 is MDHEN and CDR2 is SYDVKM. The CDR3 length is 11 residues. CDR3 in amino acids: CASSLRNEQFF. As DNA, the CDR3 is TGTGCCAGCAGTTTGAGAAATGAGCAGTTCTTC. Full variable domain (rest looked up from reference TRBV28 and TRBJ2-1): DVKVTQSSRYLVKRTGEKVFLECVQDMDHENMFWYRQDPGLGLRLIYFSYDVKMKEKGDIPEGYSVSREKKERFSLILESASTNQTSMYLCASSLRNEQFFGPGTRLTVL.

The chain combines TRBV23-1 with TRBJ2-3; 9 bases align to TRBD1. TRBV23-1 is sorted into the ORF group, with uncertain function. Losses at the gene ends were 2 bases for V and 4 bases for J; bases not matched to a gene: 16. This CDR3 is built from 19 residues. The CDR3 DNA sequence: TGCGCCAGCAGTCAACGAACAGGGGGCGGCCCCACCTTGTCAGATACGCAGTATTTT. Amino acid sequence: CASSQRTGGGPTLSDTQYF.

This rearrangement joins TRBV21-1 to TRBJ1-1. TRBV21-1 is marked as a pseudogene. CDR3 length equals 14 residues. The CDR3 sequence: CASSPFGDYTEAFF. DNA for the CDR3: TGTGCCAGCAGCCCTTTCGGGGACTACACTGAAGCTTTCTTT.

This chain connects TRBV21-1 to TRBJ2-7; TRBD1, as called in the table, went unchecked against the DNA. TRBV21-1 is shown as a pseudogene. CDR3 length: 16 amino acids. The DNA for the CDR3 is TGTGCCAGCAGCGTACCTTGGACAGGGAATTCCTACGAGCAGTACTTC. It encodes CASSVPWTGNSYEQYF.